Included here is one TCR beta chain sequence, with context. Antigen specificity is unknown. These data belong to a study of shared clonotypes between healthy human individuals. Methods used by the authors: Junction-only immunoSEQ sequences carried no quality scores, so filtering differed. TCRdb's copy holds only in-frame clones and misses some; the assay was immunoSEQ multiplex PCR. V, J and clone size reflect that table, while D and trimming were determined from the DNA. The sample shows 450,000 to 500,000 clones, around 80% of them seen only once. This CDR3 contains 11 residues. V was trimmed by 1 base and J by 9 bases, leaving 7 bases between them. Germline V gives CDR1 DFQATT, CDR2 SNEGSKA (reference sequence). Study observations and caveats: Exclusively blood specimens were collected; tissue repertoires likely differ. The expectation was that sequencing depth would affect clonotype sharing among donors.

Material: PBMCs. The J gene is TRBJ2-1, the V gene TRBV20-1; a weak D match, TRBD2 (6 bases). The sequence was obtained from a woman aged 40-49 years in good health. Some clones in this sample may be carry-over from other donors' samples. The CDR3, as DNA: TGCAGTGCTAGAGGGAGGGGTGAGCAGTTCTTC. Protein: CSARGRGEQFF.